These 8 T cell receptor beta chains were sequenced from one sample in a study of long-term antiretroviral therapy in people with HIV. immunoSEQ v3.0 was run at survey level. Sequenced by immunoSEQ multiplex PCR; TCRdb stores in-frame clones only, minus some. The top ten hold less than 3.5% of the sample, which has fewer than 45,000 clones, around 96% seen once. Sequenced here: unsorted PBMCs, sampled 3.7 years after starting antiretroviral therapy. Receptor source: a woman aged 50 to 60 with HIV.

The chain employs TRBV2 and TRBJ1-2; D is possibly TRBD1 (5 bases). This CDR3 spans 14 amino acids. V was cut by 2 bases and J by 7 bases, with 14 bases left in between. CDR1 is SNHLY, CDR2 FYNNEI, per germline. The CDR3 DNA reads as TGTGCCAGCAGTGAATTATTGGGGACGCGTGGCTACACCTTC. The encoded protein is CASSELLGTRGYTF.

This chain uses TRBV6-5 with TRBJ2-2; 8 bases map to TRBD1. The CDR3 sequence is 15 residues long. Germline lookup yields CDR1 MNHEY and CDR2 SVGAGI. V trimming: 10 bases; J trimming: 3 bases; junction bases outside the gene matches: 10. The CDR3 nucleotides read TGTGCCAACTACCGGGACAGGAGGGACACCGGGGAGCTGTTTTTT. This sequence encodes CANYRDRRDTGELFF.

The chain uses TRBV2 and TRBJ2-1, with TRBD2 as a possible D gene (5 bases). Germline CDR1 SNHLY, CDR2 FYNNEI. CDR3 length: 13 residues. The V end lost 8 bases, the J end lost 10 bases, and 18 bases lay between the germline ends. CDR3: CASLEVLAGEQFF. CDR3 sequence (DNA): TGTGCCAGCCTCGAAGTCCTAGCTGGAGAGCAGTTCTTC.

V and J are TRBV20-1 and TRBJ2-7; D possibly corresponds to TRBD1 (5 bases). The CDR3 has 10 amino acids. The V end lost 5 bases, the J end lost 6 bases, and 8 bases lay between the germline ends. From germline, CDR1 is DFQATT and CDR2 SNEGSKA (reference sequence). The CDR3 protein is CSAFTGEQYF. Here the CDR3 DNA reads TGCAGTGCTTTCACAGGCGAGCAGTACTTC.

This rearrangement joins TRBV5-8 to TRBJ1-1; weak D call: TRBD1 (5 bases). Germline V CDR1 and CDR2: SGHTS, YDEGEE. Trimming cost V 1 base and J 10 bases, with 14 bases left between them. CDR3 length equals 13 residues. Written as DNA, the CDR3 is TGTGCCAGCAGCTTGTTTGTGGGGCGAGTAGCTTTCTTT. Protein: CASSLFVGRVAFF.

The chain employs TRBV9 and TRBJ2-1; 7 bases map to TRBD2. With 2 bases clipped from V and 4 bases from J, the junction kept 12 bases outside the gene matches. The germline gives CDR1 SGDLS, CDR2 YYNGEE. The CDR3 length is 17 residues. CDR3 sequence: CASSVDGVGGGYNEQFF. CDR3 nucleotide sequence: TGTGCCAGCAGCGTCGACGGTGTGGGGGGGGGTTACAATGAGCAGTTCTTC.

The J gene is TRBJ2-5, the V gene TRBV19; possibly TRBD1 for D (5 bases). V lost 3 bases and J 2 bases, leaving 7 bases between the germline ends. CDR1 is LNHDA, CDR2 SQIVND, per germline (reference sequence). This CDR3 is built from 13 residues. As DNA, the CDR3 is TGTGCCAGTAGTATTCGACAGCAAGAGACCCAGTACTTC. This sequence encodes CASSIRQQETQYF.

V gene TRBV10-3 combines with J gene TRBJ2-1; perhaps TRBD1 as D (7 bases). Germline CDR1 reads ENHRY; CDR2 reads SYGVKD. V was pared by 3 bases and J by 12 bases, with 15 bases between. The CDR3 totals 13 residues. Here the CDR3 DNA reads TGTGCCATCAGTGATGGGGCCCAGGGGGGGCAGTTCTTC. Amino acid sequence: CAISDGAQGGQFF.